Described below is a single TCR beta chain sequence and its context. Its antigen is as yet unknown. This sample was included in a study of CD8+ T cells in alopecia areata. Following RNA extraction, reverse transcription yielded cDNA that acted as the sequencing template. Clones were read by immunoSEQ multiplex PCR, and TCRdb kept only the in-frame ones, dropping some. The data show about 200,000 clones, 45% to 70% seen once. The CDR3 is 12 residues long. Trimming cost V 3 bases and J 7 bases, with 5 bases left between them. Germline V gives CDR1 SGDLS, CDR2 YYNGEE. Findings and limits, study-wide: With patients, TCR sharing proved less clear than in mice, a difference possibly related to HLA. Sequences from scalp samples also cover resident alphabeta T cells of normal skin. Lesional tissue from the scalp (especially in alopecia totalis/universalis) showed higher clonality than normal scalp.

Investigators sorted PBMCs to obtain both CD4+ and CD8+ T cells. This receptor was obtained from a human donor in good health. Sequencing was done on a sample of CD8+ T cells sorted from blood. The chain employs TRBV9 and TRBJ1-6; unclear D gene. The chain's CDR3 is CASSGQNSPLHF. Written as DNA, the CDR3 is TGTGCCAGCAGCGGACAAAATTCACCCCTCCACTTT.